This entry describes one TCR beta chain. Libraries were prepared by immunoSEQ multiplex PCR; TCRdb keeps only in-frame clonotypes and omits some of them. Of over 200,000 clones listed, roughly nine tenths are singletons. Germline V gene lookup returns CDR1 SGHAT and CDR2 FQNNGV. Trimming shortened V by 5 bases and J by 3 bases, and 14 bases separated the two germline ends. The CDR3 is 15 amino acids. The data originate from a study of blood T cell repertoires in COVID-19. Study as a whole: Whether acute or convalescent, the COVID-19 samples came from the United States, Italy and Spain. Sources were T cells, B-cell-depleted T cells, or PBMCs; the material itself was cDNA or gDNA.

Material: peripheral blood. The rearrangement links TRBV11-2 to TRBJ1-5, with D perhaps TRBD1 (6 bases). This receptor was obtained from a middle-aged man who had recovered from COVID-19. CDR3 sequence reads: CASSPGGHSNQPQHF. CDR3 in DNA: TGTGCCAGCAGCCCGGGGGGGCATTCCAATCAGCCCCAGCATTTT.